This TCR beta chain originates from a study of control samples from healthy donors and cancer patients. The CDR3 sequence is 16 residues long. V trimming: 4 bases; J trimming: 2 bases; junction bases outside the gene matches: 4. CDR1 and CDR2 from the germline V gene are KGHDR and SFDVKD. Sequencing was performed with immunoSEQ multiplex PCR; in TCRdb, only in-frame clones are kept and a portion is missing. The data show 95,000 to 150,000 clones, with around 87% seen just once and about 12% held by the top ten. The receptor comes from a man aged 25-45 years in good health. Sequencing input: blood. This rearrangement joins TRBV24-1 to TRBJ2-6, with 7 bases fitting TRBD1. The CDR3 DNA sequence: TGTGCCACCAGTGACCCGACAGGGCCTGGGGCCAACGTCCTGACTTTC. Its protein product is CATSDPTGPGANVLTF.